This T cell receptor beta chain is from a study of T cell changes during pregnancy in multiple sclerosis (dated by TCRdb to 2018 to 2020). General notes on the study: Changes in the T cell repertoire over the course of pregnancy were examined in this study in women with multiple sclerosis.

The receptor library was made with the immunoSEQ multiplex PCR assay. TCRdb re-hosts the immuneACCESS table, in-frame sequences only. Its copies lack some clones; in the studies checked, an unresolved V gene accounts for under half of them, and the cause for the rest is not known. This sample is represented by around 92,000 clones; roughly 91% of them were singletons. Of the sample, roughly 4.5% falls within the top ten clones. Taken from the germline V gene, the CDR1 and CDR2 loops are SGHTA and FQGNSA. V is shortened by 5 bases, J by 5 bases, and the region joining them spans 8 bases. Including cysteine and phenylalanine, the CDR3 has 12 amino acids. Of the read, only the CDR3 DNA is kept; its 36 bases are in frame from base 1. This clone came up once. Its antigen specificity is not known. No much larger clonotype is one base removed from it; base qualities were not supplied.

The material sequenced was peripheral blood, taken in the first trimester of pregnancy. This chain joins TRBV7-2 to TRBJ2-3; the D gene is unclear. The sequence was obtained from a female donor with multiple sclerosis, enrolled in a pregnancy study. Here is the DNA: TGTGCCAGCAGCCACCTAGTAGATACGCAGTATTTT. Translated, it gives CASSHLVDTQYF. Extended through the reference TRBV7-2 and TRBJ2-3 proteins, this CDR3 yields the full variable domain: GAGVSQSPSNKVTEKGKDVELRCDPISGHTALYWYRQSLGQGLEFLIYFQGNSAPDKSGLPSDRFSAERTGGSVSTLTIQRTQQEDSAVYLCASSHLVDTQYFGPGTRLTVL.